This entry lists 19 T cell receptor beta chains sequenced from one sample in a study of blood T cell repertoires in COVID-19. Sequenced by immunoSEQ multiplex PCR; TCRdb stores in-frame clones only, minus some. The data hold 75,000 to 95,000 clones, with over 70% observed a single time. The sequencing sample was made of peripheral blood. These receptors all stem from a human donor in a cohort sampled during active COVID-19.

V usage is TRBV5-4 and J usage is TRBJ1-3, with no clear D. Germline V gene lookup returns CDR1 SGHNT and CDR2 YYREEE (reference sequence). This CDR3 contains 13 residues. V lost 0 bases to trimming and J lost 3 bases, with 4 bases between them. The CDR3 DNA follows: TGTGCCAGCAGCTTGGACAGTGGAAACACCATATATTTT. This codes for CASSLDSGNTIYF.

V usage is TRBV4-2 and J usage is TRBJ1-1; D perhaps matches TRBD1 (5 bases). Germline values: CDR1 LGHNA, CDR2 YNFKEQ. This CDR3 contains 15 residues. V lost 3 bases to trimming and J lost 7 bases, with 18 bases between them. The CDR3 region is CASSHPGGVDSEAFF. The CDR3 DNA reads TGTGCCAGCAGCCACCCGGGAGGGGTCGACAGTGAAGCTTTCTTT.

This sequence joins TRBV6-5 and TRBJ1-5; D is ambiguous. Germline lookup yields CDR1 MNHEY and CDR2 SVGAGI. The CDR3 sequence is 13 residues long. The V gene lost 6 bases and the J gene lost 0 bases, with 6 bases spanning the gap. CDR3 coding DNA: TGTGCCAGCAGAACAGATAGCAATCAGCCCCAGCATTTT. As protein: CASRTDSNQPQHF.

The genes are TRBV28 and TRBJ1-1, with D perhaps TRBD1 (5 bases). The V and J ends lost 3 bases and 2 bases respectively, with 13 bases between them. Per the germline V gene, CDR1 is MDHEN and CDR2 is SYDVKM. The CDR3 loop spans 15 amino acids. CDR3 bases: TGTGCCAGCAGTTTGGGGGGAGCGGCTAACACTGAAGCTTTCTTT. This sequence encodes CASSLGGAANTEAFF.

There are many counts of this clone. The chain carries TRBV7-8 and TRBJ1-4, with TRBD1 matching 7 bases. The ends lost 2 bases at V and 8 bases at J; junction bases unmatched: 11. CDR1 SGHVS and CDR2 FQNEAQ come from the germline V gene. This CDR3 comprises 16 residues. CDR3 residues: CASSLRTRDREEKLFF. The DNA of the CDR3 is TGTGCCAGCAGCTTACGAACCCGGGACAGAGAAGAAAAACTGTTTTTT.

CDR3 bases: TGTGCCAGCAGCTCAGACACGAGAGAGACCCAGTACTTC. Protein sequence: CASSSDTRETQYF. V usage is TRBV7-8 and J usage is TRBJ2-5; D call uncertain. Germline values: CDR1 SGHVS, CDR2 FQNEAQ. V was shortened by 4 bases and J by 4 bases, with 10 bases between the two germline ends. This CDR3 has 13 residues.

V and J are TRBV27 and TRBJ2-3; 10 bases align to TRBD2. The germline gives CDR1 MNHEY, CDR2 SMNVEV (reference sequence). The CDR3 runs 15 residues. V shed 5 bases and J 4 bases; nucleotides not matched to a gene: 6. CDR3 DNA: TGTGCCAGCAGTCGTACTAGCGGGGAGTCAGATACGCAGTATTTT. It specifies CASSRTSGESDTQYF.

The gene calls are TRBV21-1 and TRBJ2-5; the DNA was not compared with TRBD1, the D call given in the table. TRBV21-1 is an annotated pseudogene. There are 15 residues in the CDR3. The CDR3 sequence: CASINGNGRQETQYF. The CDR3, as DNA: TGTGCCAGCATCAATGGAAATGGGCGCCAGGAGACCCAGTACTTC.

The chain uses TRBV7-9 and TRBJ2-3, with 8 positions matching TRBD1. The CDR3 is 14 amino acids. V trimming: 4 bases; J trimming: 7 bases; junction bases outside the gene matches: 7. CDR1 is SEHNR and CDR2 is FQNEAQ in the germline V gene (reference sequence). The CDR3 coding sequence is TGTGCCAGCAGCTCACAGGGGGATTCTTATACGCAGTATTTT. Amino acids: CASSSQGDSYTQYF.

The CDR3 sequence: CASSFTSGPQNEQFF. CDR3 DNA: TGCGCCAGCAGCTTCACGTCAGGGCCTCAAAATGAGCAGTTCTTC. The V call is TRBV5-1, the J call TRBJ2-1, with a tentative D call TRBD1 (5 bases). Germline V gene data show CDR1 as SGHRS and CDR2 as YFSETQ. The V end lost 2 bases, the J end lost 7 bases, and 16 bases lay between the germline ends. The CDR3 length is 15 residues.

The V gene is TRBV28, the J gene TRBJ1-6, with TRBD1 matching 7 bases. The V and J ends lost 7 bases and 1 base, in that order; junction bases with no gene match: 10. Germline CDR1 MDHEN, CDR2 SYDVKM. The CDR3 totals 17 residues. Written as DNA, the CDR3 is TGTGCCAGCACCCACAGGGGAAGAGCGTCCTATAATTCACCCCTCCACTTT. Amino acids: CASTHRGRASYNSPLHF.

The chain uses TRBV7-9 and TRBJ2-7; 9 nucleotides align to TRBD1. The CDR3 totals 15 residues. Germline CDR1 reads SEHNR; CDR2 reads FQNEAQ (reference sequence). The V gene end was trimmed by 1 base and the J gene end by 3 bases; junction bases not matched to a gene: 4. The CDR3 here is CASSLVTGQGYEQYF. The CDR3 coding sequence is TGTGCCAGCAGCTTAGTAACGGGACAGGGCTACGAGCAGTACTTC.

The chain couples TRBV6-5 to TRBJ1-2; TRBD1 matches 10 bases. This CDR3 is 13 amino acids long. The germline V gene has CDR1 MNHEY and CDR2 SVGAGI. Germline trimming cut 6 bases from V and 8 bases from J; bases unmatched to any gene: 6. The CDR3 DNA is TGTGCCAGCAGCAAGGGACAGGGGCTCGGCTACACCTTC. Protein sequence: CASSKGQGLGYTF.

The chain couples TRBV5-1 to TRBJ2-7; a weak D match, TRBD2 (6 bases). The germline V and J ends were trimmed by 2 bases and 7 bases, with 16 bases remaining between them. The CDR3 is 14 amino acids. The germline V gene encodes CDR1 SGHRS and CDR2 YFSETQ. CDR3: CASSFGGVQEEQYF. The CDR3, as DNA: TGCGCCAGCAGCTTCGGGGGAGTACAGGAGGAGCAGTACTTC.

This clone was recorded a few times. The chain joins TRBV14 to TRBJ2-5, with D maybe TRBD2 (6 bases). CDR1 and CDR2 (germline): SGHDN, FVKESK. V lost 1 base to trimming and J lost 3 bases, with 18 bases between them. CDR3 length: 17 amino acids. CDR3 in amino acids: CASSQGPGRRSKETQYF. In DNA, the CDR3 is TGTGCCAGCAGCCAAGGGCCAGGGAGGAGGTCCAAAGAGACCCAGTACTTC.

V and J are TRBV27 and TRBJ1-6; no firm D call. Trimming cost V 2 bases and J 4 bases, with 6 bases left between them. Germline V CDR1 and CDR2: MNHEY, SMNVEV (reference sequence). The CDR3 length is 14 residues. This CDR3 is CASSLQDYNSPLHF. DNA of the CDR3: TGTGCCAGCAGTTTACAGGATTATAATTCACCCCTCCACTTT.

The chain carries TRBV9 and TRBJ1-2; 8 positions match TRBD1. The CDR3 consists of 15 residues. In germline, CDR1 is SGDLS, CDR2 YYNGEE. V lost 4 bases and J lost 6; bases outside the gene matches: 11. The CDR3 loop is CASSPGQGQLDGYTF. The DNA of the CDR3 is TGTGCCAGCAGCCCCGGACAGGGACAGTTAGATGGCTACACCTTC. The full variable domain, completed using reference TRBV9 and TRBJ1-2, is DSGVTQTPKHLITATGQRVTLRCSPRSGDLSVYWYQQSLDQGLQFLIQYYNGEERAKGNILERFSAQQFPDLHSELNLSSLELGDSALYFCASSPGQGQLDGYTFGSGTRLTVV.

The CDR3 DNA reads as TGTGCCAGCCAGGGAAGGGATAGCAATCAGCCCCAGCATTTT. Translating it yields CASQGRDSNQPQHF. The V and J genes are TRBV27 and TRBJ1-5; D might be TRBD1 (5 bases). Germline V gene sequence: CDR1 MNHEY, CDR2 SMNVEV (reference sequence). The CDR3 extends over 14 amino acids. The V end was cut by 8 bases, the J end by 0 bases, with 11 bases between.

The chain couples TRBV2 to TRBJ1-2; the D is unclear. V lost 2 bases, J lost 6 bases, and 16 bases lay in between. In germline, CDR1 is SNHLY, CDR2 FYNNEI. The CDR3 has 15 residues. CDR3: CASSERMRDTNGYTF. The CDR3 region has the DNA TGTGCCAGCAGTGAAAGGATGAGGGATACTAATGGCTACACCTTC.